These T cell receptor beta chains were read from a single sample in a study of blood T cell repertoires in COVID-19. The table came from immunoSEQ multiplex PCR; TCRdb's copy has only in-frame clones and leaves some out. The data contain over 250,000 clones, 75% to 85% of them singletons. What was sequenced was peripheral blood. The receptors were sampled from a man in his forties or fifties with active or convalescent COVID-19. The CDR3 runs from the conserved cysteine through the conserved F or W. Fields, in order: J gene, clone size, V gene, D gene, CDR3 protein, CDR3 DNA. D genes are given only for firm matches. Clone size is shown for a subset of rows, as once, few, many or a class of expanded clone.

TRBJ2-4 | . | TRBV4-1 | . | CASSQGDSKLAKNIQYF | TGCGCCAGCAGCCAAGGAGACTCCAAACTCGCCAAAAACATTCAGTACTTC
TRBJ2-1 | . | TRBV12-5 | . | CASGYSLGAPYNEQFF | TGTGCTAGTGGCTATTCGCTTGGGGCCCCCTACAATGAGCAGTTCTTC
TRBJ1-5 | . | TRBV5-5 | TRBD1 | CASSPGQVYSNQPQHF | TGTGCCAGCAGCCCCGGACAGGTTTATAGCAATCAGCCCCAGCATTTT
TRBJ1-6 | few | TRBV2 | . | CASSVGGYNSPLHF | TGTGCCAGCAGTGTCGGGGGTTATAATTCACCCCTCCACTTT
TRBJ2-7 | few | TRBV9 | . | CASSPGGGRGSNEQYF | TGTGCCAGCAGCCCAGGGGGCGGGAGGGGTTCGAACGAGCAGTACTTC
TRBJ2-3 | . | TRBV5-1 | . | CASSLEGLGTDTQYF | TGCGCCAGCAGCTTGGAGGGACTCGGCACAGATACGCAGTATTTT
TRBJ2-3 | . | TRBV3-1/TRBV3-2 | TRBD2 | CASSQELAGTFTDTQYF | TGTGCCAGCAGCCAAGAACTAGCGGGAACCTTCACAGATACGCAGTATTTT
TRBJ1-5 | . | TRBV10-3 | . | CAISGSEVEPQHF | TGTGCCATCAGTGGGAGTGAGGTGGAGCCCCAGCATTTT
TRBJ2-1 | . | TRBV11-2 | TRBD2 | CASSLVPGTSLEQFF | TGTGCCAGCAGCTTAGTCCCCGGGACTAGTCTTGAGCAGTTCTTC
TRBJ2-1 | . | TRBV3-1/TRBV3-2 | . | CASSQEARYNEQFF | TGTGCCAGCAGCCAAGAAGCACGGTACAATGAGCAGTTCTTC
TRBJ1-4 | . | TRBV11-2 | . | CASSSNPLRAGGEKLFF | TGTGCCAGCAGCTCCAATCCCTTAAGGGCAGGAGGGGAAAAACTGTTTTTT
TRBJ1-1 | . | TRBV29-1 | TRBD1 | CSGDGTGREAFF | TGCAGCGGCGATGGGACAGGTCGTGAAGCTTTCTTT
TRBJ1-6 | . | TRBV4-3 | TRBD1 | CASSQDRGFSPLHF | TGCGCCAGCAGCCAGGACAGGGGGTTTTCACCCCTCCACTTT
TRBJ2-7 | . | TRBV28 | . | CASSPPGYEQYF | TGTGCCAGCAGCCCCCCAGGCTACGAGCAGTACTTC
TRBJ1-6 | . | TRBV1 | . | CTSSQVGTGGAYNSPLHF | TGCACCAGCAGCCAAGTCGGGACAGGGGGGGCCTATAATTCACCCCTCCACTTT
TRBJ2-1 | . | TRBV24-1 | TRBD1 | CATSEGTAPYNEQFF | TGTGCCACCAGTGAAGGGACAGCCCCCTACAATGAGCAGTTCTTC
TRBJ2-3 | once | TRBV5-5 | . | CASSSRGWTDTQYF | TGTGCCAGCAGCAGCAGGGGATGGACAGATACGCAGTATTTT
TRBJ2-2 | . | TRBV11-1 | . | CASSPRQGGNTGELFF | TGTGCCAGCAGCCCACGACAGGGAGGGAACACCGGGGAGCTGTTTTTT
TRBJ2-3 | . | TRBV28 | . | CMVSGLPTDTQYF | TGTATGGTTTCCGGACTGCCCACAGATACGCAGTATTTT
TRBJ2-1 | . | TRBV24-1 | . | CATSVPLQTNEQFF | TGTGCCACCAGTGTCCCCTTACAGACCAATGAGCAGTTCTTC
TRBJ1-2 | few | TRBV30 | . | CAWSVGEGTVGYTF | TGTGCCTGGAGTGTAGGGGAGGGAACCGTCGGCTACACCTTC
TRBJ1-5 | . | TRBV24-1 | . | CATSEPGGNQPQHF | TGTGCCACCAGTGAACCAGGGGGCAATCAGCCCCAGCATTTT
TRBJ2-7 | once | TRBV9 | TRBD1 | CASSPEPGQPSYEQYF | TGTGCCAGCAGCCCTGAACCGGGACAGCCTTCCTACGAGCAGTACTTC
TRBJ1-5 | few | TRBV30 | TRBD1 | CAWSRKNRGISNQPQHF | TGTGCCTGGAGTAGGAAGAACAGGGGGATTAGCAATCAGCCCCAGCATTTT
TRBJ1-5 | . | TRBV5-1 | TRBD1 | CASSLGDSQPQHF | TGCGCCAGCAGCCTCGGGGACAGCCAGCCCCAGCATTTT
TRBJ1-1 | . | TRBV30 | . | CAWSWGNTEAFF | TGTGCCTGGAGTTGGGGCAACACTGAAGCTTTCTTT
TRBJ2-3 | . | TRBV6-6 | . | CASRPEGQSDTQYF | TGTGCCAGCAGGCCCGAGGGACAATCAGATACGCAGTATTTT
TRBJ1-1 | . | TRBV7-2 | . | CASSRGSGTEAFF | TGTGCCAGCAGCCGAGGGAGTGGCACTGAAGCTTTCTTT
TRBJ2-5 | . | TRBV5-5 | . | CASSPRGLTQETQYF | TGTGCCAGCAGCCCTCGAGGACTCACCCAAGAGACCCAGTACTTC
TRBJ2-7 | few | TRBV29-1 | TRBD1 | CSVGGTGPIEQYF | TGCAGCGTTGGAGGGACAGGACCCATCGAGCAGTACTTC
TRBJ1-2 | . | TRBV5-1 | . | CASASGQGLYYGYTF | TGCGCCAGCGCCTCGGGGCAGGGGCTGTACTATGGCTACACCTTC